The 2 T cell receptor beta chains reported below all come from one sample, sequenced in a study of blood T cell repertoires in COVID-19. Clones were read by immunoSEQ multiplex PCR, and TCRdb kept only the in-frame ones, dropping some. This sample has over 95,000 clones, with approximately 85% found just once. The sequencing input was peripheral blood. The receptors originated from a woman in her sixties or seventies with COVID-19, enrolled during active disease.

The chain is built from TRBV25-1 and TRBJ1-1, with 8 nucleotides matching TRBD1. Germline V gene sequence: CDR1 MGHDK, CDR2 SYGVNS. V shed 4 bases, J shed 5 bases, and the junction held 6 bases outside the gene matches. This CDR3 is 14 amino acids long. The CDR3 loop is CASSVSGGRTEAFF. The DNA for the CDR3 is TGTGCCAGCAGTGTTTCAGGGGGCAGGACTGAAGCTTTCTTT.

This clone was seen just once. Germline is not matched at one junction end, which may reflect a read error. The chain recombines TRBV7-7 with TRBJ2-5; TRBD2 is a possible D gene (6 bases). CDR1 is SSHAT and CDR2 is FNYEAQ in the germline V gene (reference sequence). This CDR3 region has 17 residues. CDR3 nucleotides: TGTGCTAGCAGCTTAGCGGTTGGTAGCGGTTACCAAGAGACCCAGTACTTC. Encoded protein: CASSLAVGSGYQETQYF.